These T cell receptor beta chains were read from a single sample in a study of T cells after yellow fever vaccination. MiXCR, run by TCRdb on the 5' RACE reads, gives a single entry per CDR3 protein. Among approximately 260,000 distinct CDR3 sequences, 5.2% were seen once, and the ten largest hold roughly 3.3%. Sequenced material: CD4+ T cells sorted from PBMCs, taken on the day of the yellow fever booster vaccination. Receptors were obtained from a man aged 18 to 30 who received the YFV17D yellow fever vaccine. The CDR3 runs from the conserved cysteine through the conserved F or W. A D gene is named only where the DNA matches it firmly. Clone size is not always given. Where it is, it says once, few, many or a class for expanded clones.

CDR3aa	CDR3nt	v_gene	len	j_gene	abundance	d_gene
CSARPRTSGIQETQYF	TGCAGTGCTAGGCCCCGGACTAGCGGGATACAAGAGACCCAGTACTTC	TRBV20-1	16	TRBJ2-5	many	TRBD2
CASSLFGGTIQETQYF	TGTGCCAGCAGCCTATTTGGGGGGACTATACAAGAGACCCAGTACTTC	TRBV7-9	16	TRBJ2-5	few	TRBD2
CASRRGVGTGELFF	TGTGCCAGCCGGCGGGGGGTAGGCACCGGGGAGCTGTTTTTT	TRBV12-3/TRBV12-4	14	TRBJ2-2	-	TRBD2
CASSLGTSGGEQFF	TGCGCCAGCAGCTTAGGGACTAGCGGGGGCGAGCAGTTCTTC	TRBV5-1	14	TRBJ2-1	few	TRBD2
CASSFRETDTQYF	TGTGCCAGCAGTTTTCGTGAGACAGATACGCAGTATTTT	TRBV12-3/TRBV12-4	13	TRBJ2-3	many	-
CSAPPGYGYTF	TGCAGTGCTCCGCCGGGCTATGGCTACACCTTC	TRBV20-1	11	TRBJ1-2	-	-
CASSPRGGSSYEQYF	TGTGCCAGCAGCCCCAGAGGGGGGAGCTCCTACGAGCAGTACTTC	TRBV9	15	TRBJ2-7	-	-
CASSLYGEGGYTF	TGTGCCAGCAGCTTATACGGCGAGGGTGGCTACACCTTC	TRBV7-6	13	TRBJ1-2	many	-
CASSLGLGFDTQYF	TGTGCCAGCAGTTTGGGACTAGGGTTCGATACGCAGTATTTT	TRBV12-3/TRBV12-4	14	TRBJ2-3	medium-sized	TRBD2
CASSSQGQGQETQYF	TGCGCCAGCAGCTCCCAAGGACAGGGACAAGAGACCCAGTACTTC	TRBV5-1	15	TRBJ2-5	few	TRBD1
CASSQDWSRGLADTQYF	TGCGCCAGCAGCCAAGATTGGAGCAGGGGGCTTGCAGATACGCAGTATTTT	TRBV4-3	17	TRBJ2-3	few	TRBD1
CASRPGMRPGQPQHF	TGTGCAAGTCGCCCCGGGATGAGGCCGGGTCAGCCCCAGCATTTT	TRBV12-2	15	TRBJ1-5	-	-
CASSPRDIEGYTF	TGTGCCAGCTCACCCCGGGACATAGAGGGCTACACCTTC	TRBV18	13	TRBJ1-2	-	-
CSARDRVIGELFF	TGCAGTGCTAGGGACAGGGTAATCGGGGAGCTGTTTTTT	TRBV20-1	13	TRBJ2-2	-	TRBD1
CAISVSGGKNIQYF	TGTGCCATCAGCGTGTCAGGGGGCAAAAACATTCAGTACTTC	TRBV10-3	14	TRBJ2-4	many	TRBD1
CSVGGTGMNEQFF	TGCAGCGTTGGAGGGACAGGGATGAATGAGCAGTTCTTC	TRBV29-1	13	TRBJ2-1	many	TRBD1
CASSLPTGEYSPLHF	TGTGCCAGCAGTTTACCGACAGGGGAGTATTCACCCCTCCACTTT	TRBV12-3/TRBV12-4	15	TRBJ1-6	many	TRBD1
CASSSRGAGETQYF	TGCGCCAGCAGCTCCCGGGGGGCCGGTGAGACCCAGTACTTC	TRBV5-1	14	TRBJ2-5	many	-
CASSSRQVYEQYF	TGTGCCAGCAGCTCGAGACAGGTTTACGAGCAGTACTTC	TRBV7-9	13	TRBJ2-7	many	-
CASRGGTSGGSYNEQFF	TGTGCCAGCAGGGGTGGGACTAGCGGGGGTTCCTACAATGAGCAGTTCTTC	TRBV2	17	TRBJ2-1	many	TRBD2
CASSYSGLYGYTF	TGTGCCAGCAGTTACTCAGGATTATATGGCTACACCTTC	TRBV6-2/TRBV6-3	13	TRBJ1-2	-	-
CASSFFPGAEETQYF	TGTGCCAGCAGTTTTTTTCCGGGGGCCGAGGAGACCCAGTACTTC	TRBV28	15	TRBJ2-5	few	-
CASSLWTPNTEAFF	TGTGCCAGTAGTCTTTGGACTCCGAACACTGAAGCTTTCTTT	TRBV19	14	TRBJ1-1	-	-
CASSHPGRRFDNEQFF	TGCGCCAGCAGCCATCCCGGCCGAAGGTTTGACAATGAGCAGTTCTTC	TRBV4-1	16	TRBJ2-1	-	-
CASRPPANRVDEKLFF	TGTGCCAGCAGACCACCGGCGAACAGGGTGGATGAAAAACTGTTTTTT	TRBV7-9	16	TRBJ1-4	many	-
CSASWSLGKGGDSPLHF	TGCAGTGCTAGCTGGAGTTTAGGGAAGGGTGGGGATTCACCCCTCCACTTT	TRBV20-1	17	TRBJ1-6	-	-